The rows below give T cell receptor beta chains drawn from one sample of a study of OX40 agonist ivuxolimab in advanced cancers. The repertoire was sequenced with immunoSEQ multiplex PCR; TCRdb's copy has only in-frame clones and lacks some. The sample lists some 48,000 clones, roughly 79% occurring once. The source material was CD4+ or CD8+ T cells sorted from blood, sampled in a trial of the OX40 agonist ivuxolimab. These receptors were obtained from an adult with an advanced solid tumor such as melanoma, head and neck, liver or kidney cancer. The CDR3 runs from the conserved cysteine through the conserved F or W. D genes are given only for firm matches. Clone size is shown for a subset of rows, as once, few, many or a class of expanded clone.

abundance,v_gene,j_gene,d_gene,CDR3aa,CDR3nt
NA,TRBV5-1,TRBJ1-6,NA,CASSLGGRRWSPLHF,TGCGCCAGCAGCTTGGGGGGGCGTCGGTGGTCACCCCTCCACTTT
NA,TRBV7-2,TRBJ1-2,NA,CASGDYGYTF,TGTGCCAGCGGGGACTATGGCTACACCTTC
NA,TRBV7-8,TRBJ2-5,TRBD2,CASSPFPSGRRGETQYF,TGTGCCAGCAGCCCGTTTCCGAGCGGGAGGAGGGGAGAGACCCAGTACTTC
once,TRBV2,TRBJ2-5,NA,CASSVDLGSAGETQYF,TGTGCCAGCAGCGTCGACCTGGGGTCAGCGGGAGAGACCCAGTACTTC
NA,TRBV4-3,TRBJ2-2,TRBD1,CASSQGDSYTGELFF,TGCGCCAGCAGCCAAGGGGACAGCTACACCGGGGAGCTGTTTTTT
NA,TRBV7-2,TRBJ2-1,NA,CASSLATVNEQFF,TGTGCCAGCAGCTTAGCGACAGTCAATGAGCAGTTCTTC
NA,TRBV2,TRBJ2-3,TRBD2,CAGSAGGADTQYF,TGTGCGGGTTCGGCGGGGGGGGCGGATACGCAGTATTTT
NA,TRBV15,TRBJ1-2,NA,CATSRVGRPEAF,TGTGCCACCAGCAGAGTCGGACGCCCTGAGGCTTTC
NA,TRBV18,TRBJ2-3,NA,CASSEVTTTDTQYF,TGTGCCAGCTCAGAGGTGACGACAACAGATACGCAGTATTTT
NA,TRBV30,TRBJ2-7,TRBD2,CAWSAPPRLAVTYEQYF,TGTGCCTGGAGTGCCCCCCCGCGACTAGCGGTAACCTACGAGCAGTACTTC
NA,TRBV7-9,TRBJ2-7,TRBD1,CASSLVTTGTGDGEQYF,TGTGCCAGCAGCTTAGTTACAACCGGGACAGGGGACGGCGAGCAGTACTTC
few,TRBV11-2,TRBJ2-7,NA,CASSSAGYEQYF,TGTGCCAGCAGCTCCGCGGGCTACGAGCAGTACTTC
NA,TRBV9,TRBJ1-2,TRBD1,CASSGTGAGGYTF,TGTGCCAGCAGCGGGACAGGGGCCGGGGGCTACACCTTC
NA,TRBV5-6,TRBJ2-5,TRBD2,CASSLAGGETQYF,TGTGCCAGCAGCTTAGCGGGAGGAGAGACCCAGTACTTC
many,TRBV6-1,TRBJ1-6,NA,CASSAGPYNSPLHF,TGTGCCAGCAGTGCGGGACCCTATAATTCACCCCTCCACTTT
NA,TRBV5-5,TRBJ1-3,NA,CASSLVGQPSSGNTIYF,TGTGCCAGCAGCTTGGTGGGGCAGCCGAGCTCTGGAAACACCATATATTTT
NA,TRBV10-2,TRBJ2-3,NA,CASSESRDTQYF,TGCGCCAGCAGTGAGTCCCGGGATACGCAGTATTTT
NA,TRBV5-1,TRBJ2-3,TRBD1,CASSPGQHTDTQYF,TGCGCCAGCAGTCCGGGACAGCACACAGATACGCAGTATTTT
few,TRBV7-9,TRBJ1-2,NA,CASSLSRGYGYTF,TGTGCCAGCAGCTTATCGCGGGGGTATGGCTACACCTTC
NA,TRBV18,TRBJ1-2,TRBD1,CASSLGQGDGYTF,TGTGCCAGCTCGCTGGGACAGGGGGACGGCTACACCTTC
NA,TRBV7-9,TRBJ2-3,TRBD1,CASNSLGTGGTDTQYF,TGTGCCAGCAACTCACTTGGGACAGGAGGCACAGATACGCAGTATTTT
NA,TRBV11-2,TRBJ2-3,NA,CASSWTASTDTQYF,TGTGCCAGCTCATGGACCGCGAGCACAGATACGCAGTATTTT
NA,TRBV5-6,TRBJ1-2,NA,CASSLPGASSVIYTF,TGTGCCAGCAGCTTGCCAGGGGCCTCTTCTGTTATCTACACCTTC
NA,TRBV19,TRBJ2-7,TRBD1,CASSPTEDRATYEQYF,TGTGCCAGTAGTCCTACCGAGGACAGGGCCACCTACGAGCAGTACTTC
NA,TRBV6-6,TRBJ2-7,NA,CASSYSIAQGYEQYF,TGTGCCAGCAGTTACTCGATCGCTCAGGGCTACGAGCAGTACTTC
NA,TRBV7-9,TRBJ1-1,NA,CASSLFGGGNTEAFF,TGTGCCAGCAGCTTATTCGGAGGAGGGAACACTGAAGCTTTCTTT
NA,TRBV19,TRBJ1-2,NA,CASRGDYGYTF,TGTGCCTCCCGAGGCGACTATGGCTACACCTTC
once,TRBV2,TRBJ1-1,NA,CASSVGGMNTEAFF,TGTGCCAGCAGCGTAGGGGGTATGAACACTGAAGCTTTCTTT
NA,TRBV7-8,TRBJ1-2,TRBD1,CASSSRTGPNYGYTF,TGTGCCAGCAGCTCCCGGACAGGACCAAACTATGGCTACACCTTC
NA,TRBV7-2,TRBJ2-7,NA,CASSLGPNYEQYF,TGTGCCAGCAGCTTAGGACCCAATTACGAGCAGTACTTC
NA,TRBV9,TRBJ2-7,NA,CASSVGGPNYEQYF,TGTGCCAGCAGCGTAGGGGGACCGAACTACGAGCAGTACTTC
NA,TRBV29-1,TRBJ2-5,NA,CSVETRVQETQYF,TGCAGCGTTGAAACCAGGGTCCAAGAGACCCAGTACTTC
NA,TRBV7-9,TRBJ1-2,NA,CASSLNSVDGYTF,TGTGCCAGCAGCTTAAATTCGGTAGATGGCTACACCTTC
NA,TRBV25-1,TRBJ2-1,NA,CASRAAGFPYNEQFF,TGTGCCAGCAGAGCCGCAGGGTTCCCCTACAATGAGCAGTTCTTC
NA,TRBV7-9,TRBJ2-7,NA,CASSLMIAGANVDEQYF,TGTGCCAGCAGCTTGATGATCGCGGGGGCGAACGTGGACGAGCAGTACTTC
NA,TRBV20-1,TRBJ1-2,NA,CSARWDYGYTF,TGCAGTGCTAGGTGGGACTATGGCTACACCTTC
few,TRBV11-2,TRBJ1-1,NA,CASSWGRLMNTEAFF,TGTGCCAGCAGCTGGGGACGGCTTATGAACACTGAAGCTTTCTTT
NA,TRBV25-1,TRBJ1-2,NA,CATRPGSIYGYTF,TGTGCGACAAGACCTGGTAGCATCTATGGCTACACCTTC
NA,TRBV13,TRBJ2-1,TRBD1,CASSLVSGTGRSSAAYNEQFF,TGTGCCAGCAGCTTAGTAAGTGGGACAGGTCGATCTAGCGCCGCCTACAATGAGCAGTTCTTC
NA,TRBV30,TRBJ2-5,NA,CAWTHGGVETQYF,TGTGCCTGGACCCACGGGGGCGTCGAGACCCAGTACTTC
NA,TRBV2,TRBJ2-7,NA,CASKPSTPYEQYF,TGTGCCAGCAAGCCTAGTACCCCCTACGAGCAGTACTTC
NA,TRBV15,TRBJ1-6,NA,CATSRKAGQSPLHF,TGTGCCACCAGCAGAAAGGCAGGGCAATCACCCCTCCACTTT
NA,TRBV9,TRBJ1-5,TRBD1,CASSQGEHNQPQHF,TGTGCCAGCAGCCAGGGGGAGCACAATCAGCCCCAGCATTTT
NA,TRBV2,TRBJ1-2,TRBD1,CASSPGQGLRGYTF,TGTGCCAGCAGCCCCGGACAGGGATTGAGGGGCTACACCTTC
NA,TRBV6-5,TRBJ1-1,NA,CASSYGQGRTEAFF,TGTGCCAGCAGTTATGGGCAGGGGAGAACTGAAGCTTTCTTT
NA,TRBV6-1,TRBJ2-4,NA,CATTTNERVQYF,TGTGCCACAACGACAAACGAGCGGGTTCAGTACTTC
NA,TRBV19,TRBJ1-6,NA,CASSIKTYNSPLHF,TGTGCCAGTAGTATCAAGACCTATAATTCACCCCTCCACTTT
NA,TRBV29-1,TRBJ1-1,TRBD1,CSAMDRANTEAFF,TGCAGCGCAATGGACAGGGCGAACACTGAAGCTTTCTTT
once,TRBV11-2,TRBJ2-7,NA,CASSHDNYEQYF,TGTGCCAGCAGCCATGACAATTACGAGCAGTACTTC
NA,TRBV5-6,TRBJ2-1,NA,CASSFDNIYEQFF,TGTGCCAGCAGCTTCGATAATATCTATGAGCAGTTCTTC
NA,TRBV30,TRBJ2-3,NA,CAWSVRERDTQYF,TGTGCCTGGAGTGTACGAGAGAGAGATACGCAGTATTTT
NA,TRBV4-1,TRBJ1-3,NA,CASSQGLLGNTIYF,TGCGCCAGCAGCCAAGGGCTACTTGGAAACACCATATATTTT
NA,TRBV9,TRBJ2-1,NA,CASSRQGTSPSNEQFF,TGTGCCAGCAGTCGACAGGGGACTAGCCCTAGCAATGAGCAGTTCTTC
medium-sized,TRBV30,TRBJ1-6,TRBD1,CAWSQGQDNSPLHF,TGTGCCTGGAGTCAGGGACAGGATAATTCACCCCTCCACTTT